This is a list of T cell receptor beta chains from one sample in a study of T cells in Graves' hyperthyroidism and ophthalmopathy. TCRdb independently ran MiXCR on the multiplex PCR reads; one entry per CDR3 protein. Among more than 250,000 distinct CDR3 sequences, roughly 15% were seen once, and the ten largest hold about 33%. Material for sequencing was blood. The receptor source for this set is a woman aged 45-59 years with Graves' hyperthyroidism that later progressed to Graves' ophthalmopathy. CDR3s include the opening cysteine and the closing phenylalanine or tryptophan. The D gene is left open where the match is weak. Some rows mark clone size as missing; the rest say once, few, many or name a class of expanded clone.

d_gene	v_gene	j_gene	abundance	CDR3nt	CDR3aa
.	TRBV9	TRBJ2-7	.	TGTGCCAGCAGCGTTCCGGGGTCAGGAGAGCAGTACTTC	CASSVPGSGEQYF
.	TRBV30	TRBJ1-3	many	TGTGCCGCTGACCGTAGCTCTGGAAACACCATATATTTT	CAADRSSGNTIYF
TRBD1	TRBV28	TRBJ2-7	.	TGTGCCAGCCAAAGGGACAGCCTGACCTACGAGCAGTACTTC	CASQRDSLTYEQYF
TRBD1	TRBV2	TRBJ1-1	.	TGTGCCAGCAGTACTCAGGGGGGTAACACTGAAGCTTTCTTT	CASSTQGGNTEAFF
TRBD1	TRBV7-9	TRBJ1-2	many	TGTGCCAGCAGCAAAACAGGGGAGTATGGCTACACCTTC	CASSKTGEYGYTF
TRBD2	TRBV2	TRBJ2-3	.	TGTGCCAGCAGAGAACTAGCGGGAGATACGCAGTATTTT	CASRELAGDTQYF
.	TRBV7-6	TRBJ2-1	once	TGTGCCAGCAGCTTACACAGGGGAGGTAGGAGCGGTCCCTACAATGAGCAGTTCTTC	CASSLHRGGRSGPYNEQFF
.	TRBV20-1	TRBJ1-1	few	TGCAGGGCCTCGGGAGTGAACACTGAAGCTTTCTTT	CRASGVNTEAFF
.	TRBV4-1	TRBJ1-6	.	TGCGCCAGCAGCCAGGGAAATAATTCACCCCTCCACTTT	CASSQGNNSPLHF
.	TRBV6-1	TRBJ1-5	many	TGTGCCAGCAGTGAAGCTGGGGGCAATCAGCCCCAGCATTTT	CASSEAGGNQPQHF
.	TRBV30	TRBJ2-1	many	TGTGCCTGGAGTGCCATGGGTAGTGAGCAGTTCTTC	CAWSAMGSEQFF
TRBD2	TRBV11-2	TRBJ2-1	many	TGTGCCAGCAGCGCACTAGCGGGATTGGACAATGAGCAGTTCTTC	CASSALAGLDNEQFF
TRBD1	TRBV7-2	TRBJ1-4	.	TGTGCCAGCAGCGTCGACAGGGAGCGAACTAATGAAGAACTGTTTTTT	CASSVDRERTNEELFF
.	TRBV7-2	TRBJ1-2	few	TGTGCCAGCAGCTTTGGGGCAGGTTGGGGTTCTAACTATGGCTACACCTTC	CASSFGAGWGSNYGYTF
TRBD2	TRBV20-1	TRBJ2-5	.	TGCAGTGCTATGTCATTATCCGGGACTAGCGGGAGGGTTGTCCGAGGGACCCAGTACTTC	CSAMSLSGTSGRVVRGTQYF
.	TRBV12-3/TRBV12-4	TRBJ1-2	many	TGTGCCAGCAGTTTAGGAAGGGCAGGCTATGGCTACACCTTC	CASSLGRAGYGYTF
TRBD1	TRBV14	TRBJ2-1	.	TGTGCCGGCAGCCACGACAGGGGCTTCTCCTACAATGAGCAGTTCTTC	CAGSHDRGFSYNEQFF
TRBD2	TRBV30	TRBJ2-2	few	TGTGCCTGGAGTCGGGGGGTGAACACCGGGGAGCTGTTTTTT	CAWSRGVNTGELFF
.	TRBV18	TRBJ2-2	many	TGTGCCAGCTCCCCCCGAAGTTCGGACACCGGGGAGCTGTTTTTT	CASSPRSSDTGELFF
.	TRBV28	TRBJ2-3	many	TGTGCCAGCAGTTTCCCACCCCATAGTACGCAGTATTTT	CASSFPPHSTQYF
TRBD1	TRBV24-1	TRBJ1-1	.	TGTGCCACCAGAGACAGGGGGGCAGCTTTCTTT	CATRDRGAAFF
.	TRBV20-1	TRBJ2-1	many	TGCAGTGCCGACCAACAGGGTGTATACAATGAGCAGTTCTTC	CSADQQGVYNEQFF
.	TRBV7-3	TRBJ2-2	.	TGTGCCAGCAGCTTATGGAACACCGGGGAGCTGTTTTTT	CASSLWNTGELFF
.	TRBV27	TRBJ2-2	.	TGTGCCAGCAGTGTGAAATTTGGGACAAGAAACACCGGGGAGCTGTTTTTT	CASSVKFGTRNTGELFF
.	TRBV11-2	TRBJ1-2	many	TGTGCCAGCAGCTTAATCGGCTTCTCTAACTATGGCTACACCTTC	CASSLIGFSNYGYTF
.	TRBV6-1	TRBJ2-7	few	TGTGCCAGCAGTTATCGGGGCGGGAAGACCGAGCAGTACTTC	CASSYRGGKTEQYF
.	TRBV10-3	TRBJ2-7	many	TGTGCCATCAGTGAACCGCCTGGCGAGCAGTACTTC	CAISEPPGEQYF
TRBD2	TRBV20-1	TRBJ2-1	many	TGCAGTGCCCGGACTAGCCTGAGCTCCTACAATGAGCAGTTCTTC	CSARTSLSSYNEQFF
TRBD2	TRBV9	TRBJ2-5	.	TGTGCCAGCAGCGTAGGGGCTAGCGGGAGGGCCGTGGAGACCCAGTACTTC	CASSVGASGRAVETQYF
TRBD1	TRBV2	TRBJ2-2	.	TGTGCCAGCAGTACTCAGGGGGACACCGGGGAGCTGTTTTTT	CASSTQGDTGELFF
.	TRBV11-3	TRBJ2-1	many	TGTGCCAGCAGCTTAGGCAGGGGCAGCCACAATGAGCAGTTCTTC	CASSLGRGSHNEQFF
.	TRBV29-1	TRBJ2-1	many	TGCAGCGTTGACCCCAGCGGAGTATACAATGAGCAGTTCTTC	CSVDPSGVYNEQFF
TRBD1	TRBV10-1	TRBJ1-4	.	TGCGCCAGCAGTGCGTTTTCCGGGACAGAAGCCGATAATGAAAAACTGTTTTTT	CASSAFSGTEADNEKLFF
.	TRBV2	TRBJ2-7	.	TGTGCCAGCAGAGGGCCGGAAGCGAGATCCTACGAGCAGTACTTC	CASRGPEARSYEQYF
.	TRBV28	TRBJ1-5	many	TGTGCCAGCAGTTTAGGACTTTATAGCAATCAGCCCCAGCATTTT	CASSLGLYSNQPQHF
TRBD2	TRBV28	TRBJ2-7	.	TGTGCCAGCAGTGTATTTCCGGGACTAGCGGGATCGAACTCCTACGAGCAGTACTTC	CASSVFPGLAGSNSYEQYF
.	TRBV27	TRBJ2-7	few	TGTGCCAACCCCCGTAGCCGGCGGGCGGAGCAGTACTTC	CANPRSRRAEQYF
TRBD1	TRBV20-1	TRBJ2-6	.	TGCAGTGCTAGTGACCGGGACAGATCCTCTGGGGCCAACGTCCTGACTTTC	CSASDRDRSSGANVLTF
TRBD2	TRBV20-1	TRBJ2-3	.	TGCAGTGCTAGACCGGGACTAGCGGGACGGGTGGCAAATACGCAGTATTTT	CSARPGLAGRVANTQYF
.	TRBV29-1	TRBJ1-1	few	TGCAGCGTTGGGGACGGCTGGAACACTGAAGCTTTCTTT	CSVGDGWNTEAFF
TRBD1	TRBV30	TRBJ2-4	many	TGTGCCTGGAGTGTACGGGGACAGCTACTAGCCAAAAACATTCAGTACTTC	CAWSVRGQLLAKNIQYF
TRBD2	TRBV20-1	TRBJ2-1	many	TGCAGGGCTGTAGCGGGAGGGAACAATGAGCAGTTCTTC	CRAVAGGNNEQFF
.	TRBV6-1	TRBJ2-5	many	TGTGCCAGCAGTGTTGGGGCACTGAAGGTAGAGACCCAGTACTTC	CASSVGALKVETQYF
.	TRBV28	TRBJ2-2	many	TGTGCCAGCAGTCCCTCCGGGGATACGAACACCGGGGAGCTGTTTTTT	CASSPSGDTNTGELFF
.	TRBV3-1	TRBJ1-1	.	TGTGCCAGCAGCGCTCGGGGATTTGGGGCTTTCTTT	CASSARGFGAFF
.	TRBV14	TRBJ2-1	few	TGTGCCAGCAGCGCGACTCTCGCCCATGAGCAGTTCTTC	CASSATLAHEQFF
TRBD1	TRBV6-2/TRBV6-3	TRBJ1-1	few	TGTGCCAGCACCATTTACAGGGGTGACACTGAAGCTTTCTTT	CASTIYRGDTEAFF
.	TRBV5-1	TRBJ2-7	many	TGCGCCAGCAGCAACGCGACTAGTCCGTCTGTCGAGCAGTACTTC	CASSNATSPSVEQYF